These 30 T cell receptor beta chains share one sample of origin, sequenced in a study of blood T cell repertoires in COVID-19. The table came from immunoSEQ multiplex PCR; TCRdb's copy has only in-frame clones and leaves some out. Of about 530,000 clones in the sample, roughly 89% were seen once. Specimen: peripheral blood. These receptors were collected from a woman aged 50 to 60 with COVID-19, enrolled during active disease.

The chain couples TRBV19 to TRBJ1-2; 7 bases map to TRBD1. Germline V gene lookup returns CDR1 LNHDA and CDR2 SQIVND (reference sequence). There are 14 residues in the CDR3. J was trimmed by 7 bases and V by 7 bases; bases with no gene match: 12. The CDR3 region has the DNA TGTGCCAGTACCCCCGACAGGGTAGGGAGTGGCTACACCTTC. Amino acid sequence: CASTPDRVGSGYTF. Using reference TRBV19 and TRBJ1-2 for the parts outside the CDR3, the full variable domain is DGGITQSPKYLFRKEGQNVTLSCEQNLNHDAMYWYRQDPGQGLRLIYYSQIVNDFQKGDIAEGYSVSREKKESFPLTVTSAQKNPTAFYLCASTPDRVGSGYTFGSGTRLTVV.

The V call is TRBV30, the J call TRBJ1-6; TRBD1 is a possible D gene (6 bases). The ends were cut back, 0 bases at V and 7 bases at J, with 10 bases in the middle. Germline CDR1 GTSNPN, CDR2 SVGIG (reference sequence). The CDR3 is 14 residues long. CDR3 bases: TGTGCCTGGAGTGTACAGGGCGGGAATTCACCCCTCCACTTT. Protein product: CAWSVQGGNSPLHF. Using reference TRBV30 and TRBJ1-6 for the parts outside the CDR3, the full variable domain is SQTIHQWPATLVQPVGSPLSLECTVEGTSNPNLYWYRQAAGRGLQLLFYSVGIGQISSEVPQNLSASRPQDRQFILSSKKLLLSDSGFYLCAWSVQGGNSPLHFGNGTRLTVT.

J is TRBJ1-2 and V is TRBV5-1, with a weak D call TRBD1 (5 bases). Germline loops: CDR1 SGHRS, CDR2 YFSETQ. V was trimmed by 2 bases and J by 6 bases, leaving 8 bases between them. The CDR3 consists of 12 residues. The CDR3 nucleotides are TGCGCCAGCAGCTTTACGGGGGATGGCTACACCTTC. It is translated as CASSFTGDGYTF.

The V gene is TRBV10-1, the J gene TRBJ1-4, with D perhaps TRBD1 (6 bases). The CDR3 runs to 15 residues. CDR1 and CDR2 (germline): WNHNN, SYGVQD (reference sequence). V was clipped by 3 bases and J by 10 bases, with 18 bases between them. In DNA, the CDR3 is TGCGCCAGCAGTGAATCCTCGGGGGGCTATGGAAAACTGTTTTTT. Its translation is CASSESSGGYGKLFF.

The table lists this clone with a count of one. The V and J genes are TRBV30 and TRBJ2-3; perhaps TRBD1 as D (6 bases). The CDR3 covers 12 residues. Germline CDR1 and CDR2: GTSNPN and SVGIG (reference sequence). Trimming shortened V by 5 bases and J by 4 bases, and 10 bases separated the two germline ends. The CDR3 DNA sequence: TGTGCCTGGGAACAGGGCTCAGATACGCAGTATTTT. It is translated as CAWEQGSDTQYF. The full variable domain, with the rest looked up from reference TRBV30 and TRBJ2-3, is SQTIHQWPATLVQPVGSPLSLECTVEGTSNPNLYWYRQAAGRGLQLLFYSVGIGQISSEVPQNLSASRPQDRQFILSSKKLLLSDSGFYLCAWEQGSDTQYFGPGTRLTVL.

The J gene is TRBJ1-1, the V gene TRBV28; a possible D gene is TRBD1 (5 bases). The CDR3 is made up of 14 amino acids. Deletions cut 2 bases from V and 3 bases from J, with 10 bases between. Germline CDR1 reads MDHEN; CDR2 reads SYDVKM. The CDR3 here is CASSLRGGDTEAFF. The CDR3 coding sequence is TGTGCCAGCAGTTTACGGGGGGGGGACACTGAAGCTTTCTTT.

This chain uses TRBV25-1 with TRBJ2-3; TRBD1 aligns across 8 bases. The CDR3 totals 13 residues. Germline CDR1 MGHDK, CDR2 SYGVNS. The V segment lost 2 bases and the J segment 14 bases; nucleotides outside the gene matches: 9. The CDR3 sequence is CASSETRTGKTYF. CDR3 nucleotide sequence: TGTGCCAGCAGTGAAACACGGACAGGGAAAACGTATTTT.

This sequence joins TRBV3-1 (or the pseudogene TRBV3-2) and TRBJ2-7; TRBD1 is a possible D gene (5 bases). This CDR3 comprises 16 residues. The germline CDR1 and CDR2 sequences are LGHDT and YNNKEL (reference sequence). V was shortened by 0 bases and J by 3 bases, with 15 bases between the two germline ends. For the CDR3, the DNA is TGTGCCAGCAGCCAAGACAGGCAGGTGACAGTCTACGAGCAGTACTTC. Encoded protein: CASSQDRQVTVYEQYF.

This chain uses TRBV7-7 with TRBJ2-6; 10 bases align to TRBD1. The CDR3 runs to 17 residues. Germline CDR1 reads SSHAT; CDR2 reads FNYEAQ (reference sequence). The trim removed 5 bases at V and 0 bases at J, leaving 4 bases unmatched. The CDR3 sequence is CASSTGTGDSGANVLTF. The CDR3 bases are TGTGCCAGCAGCACCGGGACAGGGGACTCTGGGGCCAACGTCCTGACTTTC.

CDR3 region: CASSFGGELFF. CDR3 coding DNA: TGTGCCAGCAGCTTCGGTGGGGAGCTGTTTTTT. This rearrangement joins TRBV5-8 to TRBJ2-2; no reliable D call. Trimming took off 2 bases at V and 8 bases at J, with 4 bases between the two ends. The CDR3 sequence is 11 residues long. Germline-derived CDR1 and CDR2 are SGHTS and YDEGEE.

V is TRBV3-1 (or the pseudogene TRBV3-2) and J is TRBJ2-3; D gene uncertain. CDR3 length: 14 residues. V was cut by 2 bases and J by 2 bases, with 8 bases left in between. Germline CDR1 is LGHDT and CDR2 is YNNKEL (reference sequence). The CDR3 region is CASSQKRDTDTQYF. In nucleotides, the CDR3 is TGTGCCAGCAGCCAAAAGAGAGACACAGATACGCAGTATTTT.

The V gene is TRBV12-3 or TRBV12-4, the J gene TRBJ1-2; D unresolved. Deletions cut 0 bases from V and 5 bases from J, with 4 bases between. The length of the CDR3 is 12 residues. CDR3 residues: CASSLARYGYTF. The CDR3 nucleotides read TGTGCCAGCAGTTTAGCACGGTATGGCTACACCTTC.

The chain uses TRBV3-1 (or the pseudogene TRBV3-2) and TRBJ1-3, with D possibly being TRBD1 (5 bases). Germline V lookup: CDR1 LGHDT, CDR2 YNNKEL (reference sequence). The CDR3 has 15 amino acids. Trimming removed 0 bases from V and 4 bases from J, with 10 bases in between. The CDR3 bases are TGTGCCAGCAGCCAAGATTCAGGGCCCGGAAACACCATATATTTT. It encodes CASSQDSGPGNTIYF.

This chain connects TRBV12-5 to TRBJ1-1; D gene ambiguous. This CDR3 has 13 residues. Between the trimmed V and J ends, which lost 2 bases and 2 bases, there was a span of 6 bases. The germline V gene has CDR1 LGHNT and CDR2 FRNRAP. This chain's CDR3 is CASGLPRNTEAFF. DNA for the CDR3: TGTGCTAGTGGTTTGCCGAGAAACACTGAAGCTTTCTTT.

V is TRBV2 and J is TRBJ1-3, with D uncertain. CDR3 length: 17 amino acids. V lost 4 bases and J 0 bases, leaving 16 bases between the germline ends. The germline V gene encodes CDR1 SNHLY and CDR2 FYNNEI. For the CDR3, the DNA is TGTGCCAGCAGTGGGGATCGGGGAGCGAGCTCTGGAAACACCATATATTTT. The encoded protein is CASSGDRGASSGNTIYF.

The chain has TRBV24-1 and TRBJ2-5; D possibly corresponds to TRBD2 (7 bases). The CDR3 totals 15 residues. Germline V gene lookup returns CDR1 KGHDR and CDR2 SFDVKD. Trimming took 2 bases from V and 3 from J, leaving 12 bases between them. The CDR3 protein is CATSDSTGREETQYF. The DNA of the CDR3 is TGTGCCACCAGTGATTCAACAGGGAGGGAAGAGACCCAGTACTTC.

The V call is TRBV7-6, the J call TRBJ1-3; the D gene is possibly TRBD1 (5 bases). The CDR3 contains 19 residues. Per germline, CDR1 SGHVS and CDR2 FNYEAQ. V lost 5 bases and J lost 0, with 23 bases in between. The CDR3 loop is CASSHPRTQAQASGNTIYF. The CDR3 nucleotides read TGTGCCAGCAGCCACCCTCGGACACAAGCTCAAGCCTCTGGAAACACCATATATTTT.

This chain joins TRBV25-1 and TRBJ1-5; possibly TRBD1 for D (6 bases). The germline V and J ends were trimmed by 1 base and 8 bases, with 12 bases remaining between them. Germline V gene sequence: CDR1 MGHDK, CDR2 SYGVNS. The CDR3 consists of 14 residues. The CDR3 nucleotides read TGTGCCAGCAGTGAATTGGACAGTATGGAGCCCCAGCATTTT. Its translation: CASSELDSMEPQHF.

This chain joins TRBV12-3 or TRBV12-4 and TRBJ1-5; D is unclear. This CDR3 has 12 residues. V was trimmed by 7 bases and J by 4 bases, leaving 8 bases between them. CDR3 sequence reads: CASTVNNQPQHF. CDR3 sequence (DNA): TGTGCCAGCACCGTAAATAATCAGCCCCAGCATTTT.

The chain recombines TRBV4-1 with TRBJ1-3; D is ambiguous. The CDR3 contains 16 residues. V gave up 4 bases and J gave up 0 bases, with 13 bases separating them. Germline V gene lookup returns CDR1 MGHRA and CDR2 YSYEKL. The DNA of the CDR3 is TGCGCCAGCAGCCCTCAAGGAGGGAGCTCTGGAAACACCATATATTTT. Its protein product is CASSPQGGSSGNTIYF.

Comments on this clone: The sample holds other DNA sequences that translate to the same CDR3. V and J are TRBV3-1 (or the pseudogene TRBV3-2) and TRBJ2-2, with TRBD2 as a possible D gene (5 bases). The CDR3 extends over 14 amino acids. Trimming left V 2 bases short and J 5 bases short, with 9 bases between. Looked up from germline, CDR1 is LGHDT and CDR2 is YNNKEL (reference sequence). The CDR3 sequence is CASSQSRGTGELFF. CDR3 sequence (DNA): TGTGCCAGCAGCCAATCAAGAGGGACCGGGGAGCTGTTTTTT.

This clone was detected only once. V gene TRBV24-1 combines with J gene TRBJ1-3; D remains ambiguous. The CDR3 has 13 amino acids. Germline V gene sequence: CDR1 KGHDR, CDR2 SFDVKD. Trimming cost V 7 bases and J 0 bases, with 6 bases left between them. The CDR3 DNA reads as TGTGCCACCAGCCCTAACTCTGGAAACACCATATATTTT. The encoded protein is CATSPNSGNTIYF.

V and J are TRBV19 and TRBJ1-1; 7 nucleotides agree with TRBD1. The V gene's germline CDR1 is LNHDA and CDR2 SQIVND (reference sequence). This CDR3 contains 13 residues. Trimming took 5 bases from V and 2 from J; bases not matched to a gene: 2. The CDR3 region is CASSGTENTEAFF. The CDR3 bases are TGTGCCAGTAGTGGGACAGAAAACACTGAAGCTTTCTTT.

The J gene is TRBJ1-4, the V gene TRBV2, with unresolved D. V lost 6 bases and J lost 8, with 10 bases in between. The CDR3 sequence is 12 residues long. Germline V gene data show CDR1 as SNHLY and CDR2 as FYNNEI. The CDR3 DNA follows: TGTGCCAGCAGCCTCAGTTCCGAAAAACTGTTTTTT. Amino acid sequence: CASSLSSEKLFF.

The chain has TRBV6-5 and TRBJ1-5; TRBD1 might be the D (6 bases). CDR1 and CDR2 (germline): MNHEY, SVGAGI. This CDR3 has 14 amino acids. The V end lost 6 bases, the J end lost 7 bases, and 16 bases lay between the germline ends. CDR3 protein: CASSGGAGGQPQHF. In DNA form, the CDR3 reads TGTGCCAGCAGCGGGGGCGCCGGGGGGCAGCCCCAGCATTTT.

The chain links TRBV1 to TRBJ2-3; the table names TRBD1, a call not compared with the DNA. TRBV1 is deemed a pseudogene. This CDR3 is 12 amino acids long. The CDR3 DNA reads as TGCACCAGCTTGGGTAACAGGCCCACGCAGTATTTT. It translates to CTSLGNRPTQYF.

CDR3 sequence (DNA): TGTGCCAGCAGTGAAACCCTAAGCAATGAGCAGTTCTTC. Translated, it gives CASSETLSNEQFF. This chain joins TRBV6-4 and TRBJ2-1; D gene unclear. The CDR3 is 13 amino acids. Germline-derived CDR1 and CDR2 are MRHNA and SNTAGT. Trimming cost V 3 bases and J 6 bases, with 9 bases left between them.

The rearrangement uses TRBV5-1 and TRBJ2-1, with 7 bases aligning to TRBD1. Germline CDR1 SGHRS, CDR2 YFSETQ. The CDR3 sequence is 13 residues long. The junction had 4 bases not matched to a gene; V was cut back by 4 bases and J by 6 bases. The CDR3 reads CASSPTGPNEQFF. Here the CDR3 DNA reads TGCGCCAGCAGCCCGACAGGGCCCAATGAGCAGTTCTTC.

The genes are TRBV10-3 and TRBJ2-1; 10 bases fit TRBD2. This CDR3 spans 13 amino acids. The germline V gene encodes CDR1 ENHRY and CDR2 SYGVKD. V trimming: 8 bases; J trimming: 9 bases; junction bases outside the gene matches: 7. CDR3 region: CAIGERGGGEQFF. The CDR3 bases are TGTGCCATCGGCGAGCGGGGGGGCGGTGAGCAGTTCTTC.

This clone was seen only a few times. The chain links TRBV5-5 to TRBJ2-7, with D uncertain. Germline-derived CDR1 and CDR2 are SGHKS and YYEKEE (reference sequence). V was pared by 2 bases and J by 0 bases, with 12 bases between. There are 15 residues in the CDR3. This chain's CDR3 is CASSFAIWSSYEQYF. The CDR3, as DNA: TGTGCCAGCAGCTTCGCAATCTGGAGCTCCTACGAGCAGTACTTC.